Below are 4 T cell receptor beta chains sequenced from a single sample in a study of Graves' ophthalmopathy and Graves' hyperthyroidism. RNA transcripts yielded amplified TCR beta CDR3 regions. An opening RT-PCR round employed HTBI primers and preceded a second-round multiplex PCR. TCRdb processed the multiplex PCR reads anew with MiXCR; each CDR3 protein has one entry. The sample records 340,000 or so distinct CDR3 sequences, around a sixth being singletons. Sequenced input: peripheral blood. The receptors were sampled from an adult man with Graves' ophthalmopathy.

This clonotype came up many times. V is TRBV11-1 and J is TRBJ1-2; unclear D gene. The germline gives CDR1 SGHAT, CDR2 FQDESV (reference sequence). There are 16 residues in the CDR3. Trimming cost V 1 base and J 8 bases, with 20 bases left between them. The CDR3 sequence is CASSLGYSSSSWGYTF. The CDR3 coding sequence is TGTGCCAGCAGCTTAGGATACAGTTCCAGCTCCTGGGGCTACACCTTC.

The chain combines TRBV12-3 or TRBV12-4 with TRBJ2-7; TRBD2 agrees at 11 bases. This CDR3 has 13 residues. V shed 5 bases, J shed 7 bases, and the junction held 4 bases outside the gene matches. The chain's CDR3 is CASSPRTSGEQYF. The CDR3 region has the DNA TGTGCCAGCAGTCCCCGGACTAGCGGGGAGCAGTACTTC.

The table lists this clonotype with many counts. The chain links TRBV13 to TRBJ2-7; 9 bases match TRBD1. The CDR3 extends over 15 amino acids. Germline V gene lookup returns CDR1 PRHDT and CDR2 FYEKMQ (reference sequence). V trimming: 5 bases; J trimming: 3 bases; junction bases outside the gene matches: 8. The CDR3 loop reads CASSLGQGIYYEQYF. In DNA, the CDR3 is TGTGCCAGCAGCCTTGGACAGGGGATCTACTACGAGCAGTACTTC.

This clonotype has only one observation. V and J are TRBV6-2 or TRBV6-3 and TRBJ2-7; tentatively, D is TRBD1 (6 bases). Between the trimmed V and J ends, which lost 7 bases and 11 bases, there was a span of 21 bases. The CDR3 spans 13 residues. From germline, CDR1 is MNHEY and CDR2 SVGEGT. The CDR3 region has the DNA TGTGCCAGCACCATTCCGACAGGAGGTGTTGAGTACTTC. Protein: CASTIPTGGVEYF.